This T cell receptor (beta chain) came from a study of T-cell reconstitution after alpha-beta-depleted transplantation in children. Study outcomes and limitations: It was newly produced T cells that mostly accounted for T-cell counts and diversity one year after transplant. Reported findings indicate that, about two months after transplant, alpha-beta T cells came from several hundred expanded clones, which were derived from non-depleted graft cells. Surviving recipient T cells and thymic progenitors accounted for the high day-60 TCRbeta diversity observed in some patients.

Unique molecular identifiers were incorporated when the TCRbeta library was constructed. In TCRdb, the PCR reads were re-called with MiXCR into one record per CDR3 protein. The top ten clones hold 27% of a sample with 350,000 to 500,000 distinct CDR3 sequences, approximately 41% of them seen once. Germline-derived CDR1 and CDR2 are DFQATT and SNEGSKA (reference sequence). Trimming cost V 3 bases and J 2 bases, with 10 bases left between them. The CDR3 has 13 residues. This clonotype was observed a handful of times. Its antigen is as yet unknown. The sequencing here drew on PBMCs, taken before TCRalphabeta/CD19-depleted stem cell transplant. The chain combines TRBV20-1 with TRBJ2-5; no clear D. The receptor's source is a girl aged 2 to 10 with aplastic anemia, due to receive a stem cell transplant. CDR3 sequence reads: CSARSGPQETQYF. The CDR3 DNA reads TGCAGTGCTAGGTCGGGTCCTCAAGAGACCCAGTACTTC.